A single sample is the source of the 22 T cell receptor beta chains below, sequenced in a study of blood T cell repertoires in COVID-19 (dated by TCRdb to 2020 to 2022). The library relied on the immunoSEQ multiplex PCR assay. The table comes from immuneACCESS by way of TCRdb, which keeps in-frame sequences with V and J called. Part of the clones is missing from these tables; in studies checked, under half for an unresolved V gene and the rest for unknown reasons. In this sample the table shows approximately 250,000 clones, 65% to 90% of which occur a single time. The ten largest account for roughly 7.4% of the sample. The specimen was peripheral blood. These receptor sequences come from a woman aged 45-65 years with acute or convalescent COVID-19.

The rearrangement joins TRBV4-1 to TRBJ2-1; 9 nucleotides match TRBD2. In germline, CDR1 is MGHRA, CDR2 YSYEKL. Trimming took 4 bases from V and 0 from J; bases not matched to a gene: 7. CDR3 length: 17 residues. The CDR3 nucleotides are TGCGCCAGCAGCCCGTTGCCGCGGGGGGGCTCCTACAATGAGCAGTTCTTC. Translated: CASSPLPRGGSYNEQFF.

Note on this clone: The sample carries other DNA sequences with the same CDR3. The chain's CDR3 is CASSFNNEQFF. The DNA for the CDR3 is TGTGCCAGCAGTTTTAACAATGAGCAGTTCTTC. The V and J genes are TRBV2 and TRBJ2-1, with unresolved D. The V end was cut by 5 bases, the J end by 5 bases, with 4 bases between. Germline loops: CDR1 SNHLY, CDR2 FYNNEI. This CDR3 spans 11 amino acids.

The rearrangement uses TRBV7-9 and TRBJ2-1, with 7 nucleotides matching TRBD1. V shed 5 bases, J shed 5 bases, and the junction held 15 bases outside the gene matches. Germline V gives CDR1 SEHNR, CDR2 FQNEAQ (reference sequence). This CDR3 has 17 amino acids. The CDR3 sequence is CASSPDRVKAVDNEQFF. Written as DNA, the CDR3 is TGTGCCAGCAGCCCAGACAGGGTAAAGGCGGTGGACAATGAGCAGTTCTTC.

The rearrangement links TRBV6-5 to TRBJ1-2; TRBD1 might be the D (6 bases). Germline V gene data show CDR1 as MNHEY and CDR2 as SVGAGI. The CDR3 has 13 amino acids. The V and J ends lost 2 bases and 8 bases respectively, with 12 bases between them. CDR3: CASSYQGSIGYTF. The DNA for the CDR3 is TGTGCCAGCAGTTACCAGGGGTCTATAGGCTACACCTTC.

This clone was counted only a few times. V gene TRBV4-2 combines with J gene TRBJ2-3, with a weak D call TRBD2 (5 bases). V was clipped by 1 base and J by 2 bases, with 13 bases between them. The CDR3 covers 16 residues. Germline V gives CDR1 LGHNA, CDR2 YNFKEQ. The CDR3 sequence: CASSQVQAGVTDTQYF. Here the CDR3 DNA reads TGTGCCAGCAGCCAAGTTCAGGCGGGTGTCACAGATACGCAGTATTTT.

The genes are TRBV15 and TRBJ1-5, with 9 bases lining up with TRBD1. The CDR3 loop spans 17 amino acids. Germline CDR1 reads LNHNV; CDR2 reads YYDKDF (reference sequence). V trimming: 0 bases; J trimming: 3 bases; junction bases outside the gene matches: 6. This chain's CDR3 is CATSRDQRTGVNQPQHF. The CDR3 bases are TGTGCCACCAGCAGAGATCAGAGGACAGGGGTCAATCAGCCCCAGCATTTT. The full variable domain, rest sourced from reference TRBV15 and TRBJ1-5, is DAMVIQNPRYQVTQFGKPVTLSCSQTLNHNVMYWYQQKSSQAPKLLFHYYDKDFNNEADTPDNFQSRRPNTSFCFLDIRSPGLGDTAMYLCATSRDQRTGVNQPQHFGDGTRLSIL.

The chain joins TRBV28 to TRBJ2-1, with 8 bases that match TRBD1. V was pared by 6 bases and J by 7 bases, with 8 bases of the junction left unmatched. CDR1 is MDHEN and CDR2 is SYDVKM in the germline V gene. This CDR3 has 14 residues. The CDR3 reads CASSIRDRINEQFF. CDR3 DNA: TGTGCCAGCAGCATCCGGGACAGGATAAATGAGCAGTTCTTC.

CDR3 sequence (DNA): TGTGCCAGCAGCGTAACCAGGGTGGGAGAGACCCAGTACTTC. Translating it yields CASSVTRVGETQYF. V gene TRBV9 combines with J gene TRBJ2-5, with D tentatively TRBD1 (5 bases). Deletions cut 1 base from V and 4 bases from J, with 11 bases between. Germline V gene lookup returns CDR1 SGDLS and CDR2 YYNGEE. CDR3 size: 14 residues. The full variable domain, completed using reference TRBV9 and TRBJ2-5, is DSGVTQTPKHLITATGQRVTLRCSPRSGDLSVYWYQQSLDQGLQFLIQYYNGEERAKGNILERFSAQQFPDLHSELNLSSLELGDSALYFCASSVTRVGETQYFGPGTRLLVL.

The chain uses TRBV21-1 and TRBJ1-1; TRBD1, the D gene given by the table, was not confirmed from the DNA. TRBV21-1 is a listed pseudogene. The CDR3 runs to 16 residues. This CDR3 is CASSKSAGDRATEAFF. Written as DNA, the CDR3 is TGTGCCAGCAGCAAATCTGCGGGGGACAGGGCCACTGAAGCTTTCTTT.

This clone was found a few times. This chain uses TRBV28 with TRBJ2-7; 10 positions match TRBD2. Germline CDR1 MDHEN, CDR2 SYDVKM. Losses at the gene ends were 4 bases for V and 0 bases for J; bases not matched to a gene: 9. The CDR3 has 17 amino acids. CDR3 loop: CASSSLRTSGSSYEQYF. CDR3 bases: TGTGCCAGCAGTTCCCTCCGGACTAGCGGCAGCTCCTACGAGCAGTACTTC. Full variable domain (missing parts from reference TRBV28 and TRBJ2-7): DVKVTQSSRYLVKRTGEKVFLECVQDMDHENMFWYRQDPGLGLRLIYFSYDVKMKEKGDIPEGYSVSREKKERFSLILESASTNQTSMYLCASSSLRTSGSSYEQYFGPGTRLTVT.

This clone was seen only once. The DNA for the CDR3 is TGTGCCTGGAGTGTCGGGGTAGGCTACACCTTC. It yields the protein CAWSVGVGYTF. The chain has TRBV30 and TRBJ1-2, with D hard to call. The CDR3 has 11 residues. Trimming removed 0 bases from V and 8 bases from J, with 7 bases in between. Germline values: CDR1 GTSNPN, CDR2 SVGIG (reference sequence). Using reference TRBV30 and TRBJ1-2 for the parts outside the CDR3, the full variable domain is SQTIHQWPATLVQPVGSPLSLECTVEGTSNPNLYWYRQAAGRGLQLLFYSVGIGQISSEVPQNLSASRPQDRQFILSSKKLLLSDSGFYLCAWSVGVGYTFGSGTRLTVV.

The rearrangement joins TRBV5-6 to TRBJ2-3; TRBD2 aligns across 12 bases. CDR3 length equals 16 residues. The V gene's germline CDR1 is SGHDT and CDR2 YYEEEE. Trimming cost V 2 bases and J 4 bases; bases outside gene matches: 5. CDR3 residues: CASSFPSGGAADTQYF. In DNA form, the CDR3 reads TGTGCCAGCAGCTTCCCTAGCGGGGGGGCAGCAGATACGCAGTATTTT.

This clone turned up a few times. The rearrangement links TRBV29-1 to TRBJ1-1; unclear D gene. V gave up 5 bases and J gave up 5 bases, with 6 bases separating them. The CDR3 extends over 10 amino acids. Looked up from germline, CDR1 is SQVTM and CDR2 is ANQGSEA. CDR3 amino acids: CSVSGTEAFF. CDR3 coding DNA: TGCAGCGTTAGCGGTACTGAAGCTTTCTTT. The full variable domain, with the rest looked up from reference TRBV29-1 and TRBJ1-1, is SAVISQKPSRDICQRGTSLTIQCQVDSQVTMMFWYRQQPGQSLTLIATANQGSEATYESGFVIDKFPISRPNLTFSTLTVSNMSPEDSSIYLCSVSGTEAFFGQGTRLTVV.

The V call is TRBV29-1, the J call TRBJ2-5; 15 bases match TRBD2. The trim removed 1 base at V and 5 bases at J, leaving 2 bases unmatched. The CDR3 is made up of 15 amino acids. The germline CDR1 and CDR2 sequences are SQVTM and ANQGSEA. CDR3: CSVEGTSGRAETQYF. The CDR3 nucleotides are TGCAGCGTTGAAGGGACTAGCGGGAGGGCGGAGACCCAGTACTTC.

The chain's CDR3 is CASSPQGDYGYTF. CDR3 in DNA: TGTGCCAGCTCACCACAGGGGGACTATGGCTACACCTTC. The J gene is TRBJ1-2, the V gene TRBV18; D is possibly TRBD1 (6 bases). This CDR3 region has 13 residues. CDR1 and CDR2 (germline): KGHSH, LQKENI. V lost 1 base to trimming and J lost 3 bases, with 6 bases between them.

The CDR3 loop is CASSPRDSPYEQYF. DNA of the CDR3: TGTGCCAGCTCACCCCGGGACTCCCCCTACGAGCAGTACTTC. The chain links TRBV18 to TRBJ2-7, with D perhaps matching TRBD2 (6 bases). Per germline, CDR1 KGHSH and CDR2 LQKENI. V dropped 3 bases and J dropped 2 bases, with 11 bases sitting between them. This CDR3 is built from 14 residues.

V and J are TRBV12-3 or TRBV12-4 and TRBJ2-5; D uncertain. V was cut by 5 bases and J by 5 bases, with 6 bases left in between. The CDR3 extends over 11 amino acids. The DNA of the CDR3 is TGTGCCAGCAGTCAAGCGGAGACCCAGTACTTC. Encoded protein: CASSQAETQYF.

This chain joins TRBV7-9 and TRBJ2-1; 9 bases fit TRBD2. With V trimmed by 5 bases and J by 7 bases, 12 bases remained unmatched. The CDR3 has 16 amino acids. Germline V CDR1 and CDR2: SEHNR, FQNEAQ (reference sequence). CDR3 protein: CASSPRRGGLGNEQFF. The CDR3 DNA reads TGTGCCAGCAGCCCGCGGCGGGGGGGATTAGGAAATGAGCAGTTCTTC.

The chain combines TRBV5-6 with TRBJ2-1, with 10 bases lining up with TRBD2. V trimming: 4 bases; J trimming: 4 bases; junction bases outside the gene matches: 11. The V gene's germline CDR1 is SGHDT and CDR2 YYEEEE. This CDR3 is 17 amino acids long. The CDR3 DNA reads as TGTGCCAGCAGCACCAGCGGGAGGGCCCCCCATTACAATGAGCAGTTCTTC. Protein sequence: CASSTSGRAPHYNEQFF. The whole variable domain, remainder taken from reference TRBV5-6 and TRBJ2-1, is DAGVTQSPTHLIKTRGQQVTLRCSPKSGHDTVSWYQQALGQGPQFIFQYYEEEERQRGNFPDRFSGHQFPNYSSELNVNALLLGDSALYLCASSTSGRAPHYNEQFFGPGTRLTVL.

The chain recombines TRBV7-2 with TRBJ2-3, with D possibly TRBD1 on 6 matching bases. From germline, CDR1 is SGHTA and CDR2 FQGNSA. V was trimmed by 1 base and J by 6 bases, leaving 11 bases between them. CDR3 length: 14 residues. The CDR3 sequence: CASSLGGQRDTQYF. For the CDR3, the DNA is TGTGCCAGCAGCTTAGGGGGGCAAAGGGATACGCAGTATTTT.

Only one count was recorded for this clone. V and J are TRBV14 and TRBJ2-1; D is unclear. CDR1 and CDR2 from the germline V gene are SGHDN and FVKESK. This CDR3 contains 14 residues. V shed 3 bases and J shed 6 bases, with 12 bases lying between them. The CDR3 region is CASSHTAMGNEQFF. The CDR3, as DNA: TGTGCCAGCAGCCATACAGCAATGGGCAATGAGCAGTTCTTC.

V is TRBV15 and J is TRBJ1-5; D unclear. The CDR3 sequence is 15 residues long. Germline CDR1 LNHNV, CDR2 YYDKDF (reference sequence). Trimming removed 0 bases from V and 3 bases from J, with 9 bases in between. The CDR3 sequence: CATSRDRGLNQPQHF. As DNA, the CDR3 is TGTGCCACCAGCAGAGATCGAGGACTCAATCAGCCCCAGCATTTT.